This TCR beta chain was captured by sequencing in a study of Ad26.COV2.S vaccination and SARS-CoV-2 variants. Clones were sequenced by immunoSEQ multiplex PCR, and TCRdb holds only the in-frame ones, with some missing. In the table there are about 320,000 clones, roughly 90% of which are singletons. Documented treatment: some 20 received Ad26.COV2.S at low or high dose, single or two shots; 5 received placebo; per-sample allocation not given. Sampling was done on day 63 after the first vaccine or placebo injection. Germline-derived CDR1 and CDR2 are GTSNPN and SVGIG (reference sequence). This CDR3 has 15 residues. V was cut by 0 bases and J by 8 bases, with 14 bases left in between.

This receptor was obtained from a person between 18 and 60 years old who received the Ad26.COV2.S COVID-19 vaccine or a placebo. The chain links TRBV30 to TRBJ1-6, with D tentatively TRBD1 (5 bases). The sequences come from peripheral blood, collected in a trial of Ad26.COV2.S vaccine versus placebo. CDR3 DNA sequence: TGTGCCTGGAGTGTACTGGGATGGGGGGATTCACCCCTCCACTTT. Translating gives CAWSVLGWGDSPLHF. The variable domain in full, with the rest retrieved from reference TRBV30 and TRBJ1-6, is SQTIHQWPATLVQPVGSPLSLECTVEGTSNPNLYWYRQAAGRGLQLLFYSVGIGQISSEVPQNLSASRPQDRQFILSSKKLLLSDSGFYLCAWSVLGWGDSPLHFGNGTRLTVT.